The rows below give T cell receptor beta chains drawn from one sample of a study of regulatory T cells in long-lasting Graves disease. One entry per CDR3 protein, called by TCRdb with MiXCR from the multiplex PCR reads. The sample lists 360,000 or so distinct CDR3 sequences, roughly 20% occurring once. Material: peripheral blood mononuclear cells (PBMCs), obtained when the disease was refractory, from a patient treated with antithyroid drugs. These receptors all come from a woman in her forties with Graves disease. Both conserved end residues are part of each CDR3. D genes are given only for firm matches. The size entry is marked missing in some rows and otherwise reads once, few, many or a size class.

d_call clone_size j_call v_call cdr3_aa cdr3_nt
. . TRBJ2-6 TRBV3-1 CAGSQETGTAGANVLTF TGTGCCGGCAGCCAAGAAACCGGGACGGCTGGGGCCAACGTCCTGACTTTC
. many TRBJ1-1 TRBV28 CASRDRLPFF TGTGCCAGCAGAGACCGTCTTCCTTTCTTT
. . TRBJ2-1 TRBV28 CASKGGTVYNEQFF TGTGCCAGCAAGGGGGGAACGGTCTACAATGAGCAGTTCTTC
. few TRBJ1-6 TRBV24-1 CATAGLYNSPLHF TGTGCCACGGCGGGACTTTATAATTCACCCCTCCACTTT
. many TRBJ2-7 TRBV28 CASKKGLRWERGPYEQYF TGTGCCAGCAAAAAGGGCCTGAGGTGGGAGAGAGGGCCCTACGAGCAGTACTTC
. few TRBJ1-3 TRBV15 CATSRDGGGGGRNTIYF TGTGCCACCAGCAGAGATGGTGGGGGTGGGGGAAGAAACACCATATATTTT
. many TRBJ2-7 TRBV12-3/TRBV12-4 CASSATRRAGIYEQYF TGTGCCAGCAGTGCTACAAGGAGGGCAGGGATCTACGAGCAGTACTTC
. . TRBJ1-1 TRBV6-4 CASSDRRQKNTEAFF TGTGCCAGCAGTGACCGAAGACAGAAGAACACTGAAGCTTTCTTT
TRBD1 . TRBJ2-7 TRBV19 CASSIGQGPWPQQYF TGTGCCAGTAGTATCGGACAGGGTCCCTGGCCTCAGCAGTACTTC
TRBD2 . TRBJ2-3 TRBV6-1 CASITGLGSDTQYF TGTGCCAGCATCACCGGACTAGGTTCAGATACGCAGTATTTT
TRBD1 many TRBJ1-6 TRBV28 CASAQTGQVYSPLHF TGTGCCAGCGCACAAACAGGACAGGTTTATTCACCCCTCCACTTT
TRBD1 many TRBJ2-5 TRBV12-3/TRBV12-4 CASSLGGGQGAQYF TGTGCCAGCAGTTTAGGAGGGGGACAGGGTGCCCAGTACTTC
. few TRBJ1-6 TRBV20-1 CSARPRGRGMSISPLHF TGCAGTGCTAGACCTCGGGGGAGGGGCATGAGTATTTCACCCCTCCACTTT
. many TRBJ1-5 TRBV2 CASSEAGGARQPQHF TGTGCCAGCAGTGAAGCCGGGGGTGCTAGGCAGCCCCAGCATTTT
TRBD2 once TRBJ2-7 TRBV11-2 CASSLVGLAGPGQYF TGTGCCAGCAGCTTAGTGGGACTAGCGGGACCTGGGCAGTACTTC
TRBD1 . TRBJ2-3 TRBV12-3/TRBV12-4 CASRVWDRGADTQYF TGTGCCAGCAGGGTGTGGGACAGGGGTGCAGATACGCAGTATTTT
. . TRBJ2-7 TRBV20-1 CSARDQWDRAYEQYF TGCAGTGCTAGAGATCAATGGGACCGCGCCTACGAGCAGTACTTC
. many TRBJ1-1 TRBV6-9 CASSSLRGRMTEAFF TGTGCCAGCAGTTCCCTCCGGGGGCGCATGACTGAAGCTTTCTTT
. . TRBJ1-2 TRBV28 CASGNYGYTF TGTGCCAGCGGAAATTATGGCTACACCTTC
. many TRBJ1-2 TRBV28 CASSGDANYGYTF TGTGCCAGCAGTGGGGATGCTAACTATGGCTACACCTTC
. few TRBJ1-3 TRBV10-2 CASSDIRTGNTIYF TGCGCCAGCAGTGACATAAGGACTGGAAACACCATATATTTT
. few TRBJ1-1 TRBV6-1 CASTVRGGGAFF TGTGCCAGCACCGTACGCGGCGGGGGAGCTTTCTTT
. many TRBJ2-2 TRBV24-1 CATSEGPLNTGELFF TGTGCCACCAGCGAAGGGCCTCTGAACACCGGGGAGCTGTTTTTT
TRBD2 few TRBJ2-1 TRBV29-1 CSVPLAGAFNEQFF TGCAGCGTACCTCTAGCGGGGGCCTTTAATGAGCAGTTCTTC
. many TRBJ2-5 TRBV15 CATSRDVGFQETQYF TGTGCCACCAGCAGAGATGTAGGATTCCAAGAGACCCAGTACTTC
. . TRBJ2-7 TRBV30 CAWVSGTSYEQYF TGTGCCTGGGTATCGGGGACTTCCTACGAGCAGTACTTC
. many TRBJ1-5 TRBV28 CASSWGGQPQHF TGTGCCAGCAGTTGGGGTGGCCAGCCCCAGCATTTT
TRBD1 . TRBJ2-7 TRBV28 CASSSGQGANYEQYF TGTGCCAGCAGTTCGGGACAGGGGGCGAACTACGAGCAGTACTTC
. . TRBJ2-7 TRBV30 CAWSARYEQYF TGTGCCTGGAGCGCACGGTACGAGCAGTACTTC
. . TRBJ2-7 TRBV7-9 CASSLVRGSYEQYF TGTGCCAGCAGCTTAGTTAGGGGCTCCTACGAGCAGTACTTC
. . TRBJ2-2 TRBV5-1 CASNGVFGEIPPPGELFF TGCGCCAGCAATGGGGTGTTTGGGGAAATACCCCCACCCGGGGAGCTGTTTTTT
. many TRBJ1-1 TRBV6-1 CASRQGAEAFF TGTGCCAGCAGACAGGGTGCTGAAGCTTTCTTT
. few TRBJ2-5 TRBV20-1 CSARQTGRETQYF TGCAGTGCTAGACAGACAGGGAGGGAGACCCAGTACTTC
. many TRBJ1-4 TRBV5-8 CASTPRWAGTDEKLFF TGTGCCAGCACCCCTCGCTGGGCAGGGACGGATGAAAAACTGTTTTTT
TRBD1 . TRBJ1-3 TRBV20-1 CSATTGSSGNTIYF TGCAGTGCTACGACAGGGAGCTCTGGAAACACCATATATTTT
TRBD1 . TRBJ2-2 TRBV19 CASSLRTGVTGELFF TGTGCCAGTAGTCTGAGGACAGGGGTTACCGGGGAGCTGTTTTTT
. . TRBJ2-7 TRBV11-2 CASSLAGMSSYEQYF TGTGCCAGCAGCTTGGCGGGAATGAGCTCCTACGAGCAGTACTTC
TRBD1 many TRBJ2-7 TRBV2 CASTERTGRPYEQYF TGTGCCAGCACTGAACGGACAGGGCGTCCCTACGAGCAGTACTTC
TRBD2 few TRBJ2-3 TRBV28 CASSERLAGAASTDTQYF TGTGCCAGCAGTGAGAGACTAGCGGGAGCCGCTAGCACAGATACGCAGTATTTT
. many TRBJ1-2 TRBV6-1 CASKGTSNYGYTF TGTGCCAGCAAAGGGACATCTAACTATGGCTACACCTTC
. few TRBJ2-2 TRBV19 CASIPSGAYGELFF TGTGCCAGTATCCCTTCTGGGGCGTACGGGGAGCTGTTTTTT
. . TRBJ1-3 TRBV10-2 CASSEQGTSGNTIYF TGCGCCAGCAGTGAACAGGGTACCTCTGGAAACACCATATATTTT
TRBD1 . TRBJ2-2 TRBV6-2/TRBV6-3 CASKSDRVFTGELFF TGTGCCAGCAAATCGGACAGGGTGTTCACCGGGGAGCTGTTTTTT
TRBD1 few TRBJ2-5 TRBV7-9 CASSPSTGEETQYF TGTGCCAGCAGCCCCTCGACAGGGGAAGAGACCCAGTACTTC
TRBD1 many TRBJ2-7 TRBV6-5 CASSFVTGPYEQYF TGTGCCAGCAGTTTCGTGACAGGGCCCTACGAGCAGTACTTC
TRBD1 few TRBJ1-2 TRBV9 CASSVGGTGGSYGYTF TGTGCCAGCAGCGTAGGAGGGACAGGGGGCTCCTATGGCTACACCTTC
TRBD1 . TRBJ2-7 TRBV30 CAWTGQGPEQYF TGTGCCTGGACCGGACAGGGTCCCGAGCAGTACTTC
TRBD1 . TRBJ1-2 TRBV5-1 CASSLQGGIGYTF TGCGCCAGCAGCCTGCAAGGGGGCATTGGCTACACCTTC
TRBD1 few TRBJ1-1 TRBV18 CASSPPGTGGLNTEAFF TGTGCCAGCTCACCACCAGGGACAGGGGGGCTGAACACTGAAGCTTTCTTT
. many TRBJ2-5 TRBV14 CASSPLDSIQETQYF TGTGCCAGCAGCCCCCTGGACAGCATACAAGAGACCCAGTACTTC
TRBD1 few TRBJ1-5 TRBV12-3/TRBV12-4 CASSRGAGGSQPQHF TGTGCCAGCAGCCGGGGGGCAGGGGGCAGTCAGCCCCAGCATTTT